This passage covers 22 T cell receptor beta chains from one sample sequenced in a study of cytotoxic CD8 clonotypes in ibrutinib-treated CLL. Here immunoSEQ multiplex PCR was the method, and the copy in TCRdb shows in-frame clones only, minus some. The sample gives fewer than 400,000 clones, roughly 70% of which show up once; 6.3% is in the top ten. The sequenced sample was PBMCs, obtained after 36 months of ibrutinib treatment. The receptors shown here come from a human donor with chronic lymphocytic leukemia.

This rearrangement joins TRBV6-1 to TRBJ1-5; no firm D call. The V end was cut by 7 bases, the J end by 7 bases, with 11 bases between. The CDR3 has 12 amino acids. CDR1 MNHNS and CDR2 SASEGT come from the germline V gene. CDR3 DNA: TGTGCCAGCACCCTGGGCCCGCAGCCCCAGCATTTT. This encodes CASTLGPQPQHF.

This sequence joins TRBV4-1 and TRBJ1-4; D gene ambiguous. The V end lost 4 bases, the J end lost 7 bases, and 19 bases lay between the germline ends. The germline CDR1 and CDR2 sequences are MGHRA and YSYEKL. The CDR3 sequence is 16 residues long. CDR3 bases: TGCGCCAGCAGCCGGGTTAACAGTGAAGGAGGTGAAAAACTGTTTTTT. Residues: CASSRVNSEGGEKLFF.

This clone was recorded once. CDR3: CASKVAGGPYEQYF. CDR3 in DNA: TGTGCCAGCAAGGTTGCGGGAGGGCCTTACGAGCAGTACTTC. V gene TRBV11-2 combines with J gene TRBJ2-7, with 9 bases that match TRBD2. The CDR3 is made up of 14 amino acids. The V and J ends lost 7 bases and 4 bases, in that order; junction bases with no gene match: 8. Germline V gene data show CDR1 as SGHAT and CDR2 as FQNNGV.

The chain employs TRBV9 and TRBJ2-1, with 7 bases that match TRBD1. This CDR3 contains 14 residues. The ends lost 4 bases at V and 7 bases at J; junction bases unmatched: 8. CDR1 and CDR2 (germline): SGDLS, YYNGEE. The CDR3, as DNA: TGTGCCAGCAGCCCGAGACAGGGAAGGAATGAGCAGTTCTTC. Translating it yields CASSPRQGRNEQFF.

This chain connects TRBV9 to TRBJ1-2; D possibly corresponds to TRBD1 (6 bases). Germline CDR1 is SGDLS and CDR2 is YYNGEE. Trimming stripped 0 bases from V and 5 bases from J, with 8 bases between. The CDR3 covers 13 residues. CDR3 DNA sequence: TGTGCCAGCAGCGTAGAAACAGGGTATGGCTACACCTTC. It specifies CASSVETGYGYTF.

V is TRBV9 and J is TRBJ1-4; 8 nucleotides align to TRBD1. The ends lost 4 bases at V and 3 bases at J; junction bases unmatched: 14. CDR1 SGDLS and CDR2 YYNGEE come from the germline V gene. The CDR3 covers 18 residues. DNA of the CDR3: TGTGCCAGCAGCCCACAGGGGGGCTTTGGTGGGGCTAATGAAAAACTGTTTTTT. Its protein is CASSPQGGFGGANEKLFF.

The chain employs TRBV4-3 and TRBJ2-5, with TRBD1 as a possible D gene (7 bases). This CDR3 is 14 amino acids long. In germline, CDR1 is LGHNA, CDR2 YSLEER. V was trimmed by 0 bases and J by 9 bases, leaving 14 bases between them. CDR3 amino acids: CASSQDLAGGSQYF. DNA of the CDR3: TGCGCCAGCAGCCAAGATTTGGCAGGGGGGTCCCAGTACTTC.

The chain employs TRBV6-1 and TRBJ2-7; no clear D. V dropped 2 bases and J dropped 5 bases, with 10 bases sitting between them. Germline-derived CDR1 and CDR2 are MNHNS and SASEGT. The length of the CDR3 is 13 residues. CDR3 sequence reads: CASSESVADEQYF. The CDR3 nucleotides read TGTGCCAGCAGTGAATCTGTGGCAGACGAGCAGTACTTC.

The rearrangement uses TRBV5-6 and TRBJ1-2, with 9 bases that match TRBD1. The CDR3 is made up of 15 amino acids. CDR1 SGHDT and CDR2 YYEEEE come from the germline V gene. Trimming cost V 4 bases and J 3 bases; bases outside gene matches: 7. CDR3 DNA sequence: TGTGCCAGCAGCGCCAACAGGGGGCTTTACTATGGCTACACCTTC. Protein sequence: CASSANRGLYYGYTF.

The chain combines TRBV6-5 with TRBJ1-1; D is uncertain. This CDR3 comprises 14 residues. V shed 2 bases and J shed 1 base, with 8 bases lying between them. From germline, CDR1 is MNHEY and CDR2 SVGAGI. The chain's CDR3 is CASSYGTRNTEAFF. The CDR3 DNA reads as TGTGCCAGCAGTTACGGTACGCGGAACACTGAAGCTTTCTTT.

This chain connects TRBV4-1 to TRBJ2-5; no clear D. The V gene's germline CDR1 is MGHRA and CDR2 YSYEKL. With 1 base removed from V and 5 bases from J, the gap between germline ends came to 17 bases. There are 16 residues in the CDR3. The CDR3 DNA follows: TGCGCCAGCAGCCAAGTGTTAACACCGAATCCCGAGACCCAGTACTTC. Amino acid sequence: CASSQVLTPNPETQYF.

The chain recombines TRBV21-1 with TRBJ2-7; the table's D gene call, TRBD2, was not cross checked with the DNA. TRBV21-1 is recorded as a pseudogene. This CDR3 region has 15 residues. The CDR3 protein is CASSKVTISSYEQYF. CDR3 sequence (DNA): TGTGCCAGCAGCAAAGTAACCATTAGCTCCTACGAGCAGTACTTC.

The chain carries TRBV15 and TRBJ2-5; possible D gene TRBD2, 6 bases. V lost 1 base to trimming and J lost 8 bases, with 11 bases between them. The CDR3 has 13 amino acids. Germline V lookup: CDR1 LNHNV, CDR2 YYDKDF (reference sequence). The CDR3 DNA sequence: TGTGCCACCAGCAGAGGGGGGGTGGGAACCCAGTACTTC. It codes for CATSRGGVGTQYF.

The chain employs TRBV7-2 and TRBJ2-2, with D perhaps matching TRBD2 (6 bases). The ends were cut back, 0 bases at V and 7 bases at J, with 12 bases in the middle. Germline V gene data show CDR1 as SGHTA and CDR2 as FQGNSA. The CDR3 spans 15 residues. CDR3 region: CASSLAGGLFGELFF. CDR3 bases: TGTGCCAGCAGCTTAGCGGGGGGACTCTTCGGGGAGCTGTTTTTT. Drawing the rest from reference TRBV7-2 and TRBJ2-2, the complete variable domain is GAGVSQSPSNKVTEKGKDVELRCDPISGHTALYWYRQSLGQGLEFLIYFQGNSAPDKSGLPSDRFSAERTGGSVSTLTIQRTQQEDSAVYLCASSLAGGLFGELFFGEGSRLTVL.

This clone was counted once. The V gene is TRBV7-8, the J gene TRBJ1-5; the D gene is possibly TRBD1 (5 bases). The CDR3 contains 13 residues. Trimming pared 5 bases from V and 5 bases from J, leaving 10 bases between. From germline, CDR1 is SGHVS and CDR2 FQNEAQ. CDR3 region: CASSQQGYQPQHF. In DNA, the CDR3 is TGTGCCAGCAGCCAGCAGGGATATCAGCCCCAGCATTTT.

The CDR3 region is CASSTPAGGNSYNEQFF. DNA of the CDR3: TGTGCCAGCAGCACACCTGCGGGAGGGAACTCCTACAATGAGCAGTTCTTC. The gene calls are TRBV2 and TRBJ2-1, with 9 bases identical to TRBD2. This CDR3 comprises 17 residues. The trim removed 6 bases at V and 0 bases at J, leaving 9 bases unmatched. CDR1 is SNHLY, CDR2 FYNNEI, per germline.

This clone was observed a few times. The chain joins TRBV29-1 to TRBJ1-2; D is unresolved. V was pared by 2 bases and J by 4 bases, with 14 bases between. Germline CDR1 SQVTM, CDR2 ANQGSEA. The CDR3 covers 14 residues. Here the CDR3 DNA reads TGCAGCGTTGAACTTGGGGATACTATCTATGGCTACACCTTC. Residues: CSVELGDTIYGYTF.

The rearrangement links TRBV18 to TRBJ1-1; 7 bases match TRBD1. CDR3 length: 15 residues. The germline V gene encodes CDR1 KGHSH and CDR2 LQKENI. The V and J ends lost 4 bases and 0 bases, in that order; junction bases with no gene match: 5. The DNA for the CDR3 is TGTGCCAGCTCACAGGGACAGACTATGAACACTGAAGCTTTCTTT. This gives the protein CASSQGQTMNTEAFF.

The chain is built from TRBV13 and TRBJ2-4, with 7 bases lining up with TRBD2. This CDR3 has 14 residues. Germline-derived CDR1 and CDR2 are PRHDT and FYEKMQ (reference sequence). After removal of 7 bases from V and 5 bases from J, the junction contained 8 bases not matched to a gene. The CDR3 nucleotides are TGTGCCAGCACCCCGACGGGGAGGGAAAACATTCAGTACTTC. Encoded protein: CASTPTGRENIQYF.

The genes are TRBV4-3 and TRBJ2-5; D is possibly TRBD2 (6 bases). The CDR3 consists of 13 residues. The V gene lost 0 bases and the J gene lost 7 bases, with 9 bases spanning the gap. CDR1 and CDR2 from the germline V gene are LGHNA and YSLEER. CDR3: CASSQDLEGTQYF. CDR3 nucleotide sequence: TGCGCCAGCAGCCAAGATCTGGAGGGGACCCAGTACTTC.

The chain has TRBV18 and TRBJ1-2; D is ambiguous. CDR1 is KGHSH and CDR2 is LQKENI in the germline V gene. Trimming removed 0 bases from V and 4 bases from J, with 9 bases in between. This CDR3 is built from 14 residues. The CDR3 region is CASSPPVGIYGYTF. The CDR3 nucleotides read TGTGCCAGCTCACCACCGGTGGGAATCTATGGCTACACCTTC.

The chain uses TRBV29-1 and TRBJ1-1; D unclear. The CDR3 runs to 13 residues. Germline lookup yields CDR1 SQVTM and CDR2 ANQGSEA. V was clipped by 7 bases and J by 0 bases, with 12 bases between them. CDR3 coding DNA: TGCAGCGCCGGAGGGCGGCTGAACACTGAAGCTTTCTTT. This gives the protein CSAGGRLNTEAFF.